One sample yielded the 32 T cell receptor beta chains listed below, sequenced in a study of technical replicates of blood from several donors. The data were produced by immunoSEQ multiplex PCR, yet TCRdb's version contains in-frame clones alone and is incomplete. The sample lists under 85,000 clones, roughly 92% seen once, with approximately 0.25% in the top ten. The sample was T cells isolated from PBMCs. The origin of the receptors is a human donor in good health.

V is TRBV19 and J is TRBJ2-3, with 13 bases identical to TRBD2. CDR1 LNHDA and CDR2 SQIVND come from the germline V gene (reference sequence). The CDR3 is made up of 14 amino acids. J lost 3 bases, V lost 10 bases, and 4 bases had no gene match. The DNA for the CDR3 is TGTGCCACTCGACTAGCGGGAGGTACAGATACGCAGTATTTT. As protein: CATRLAGGTDTQYF.

The chain is built from TRBV4-1 and TRBJ2-1; D gene ambiguous. The CDR3 covers 14 residues. In germline, CDR1 is MGHRA, CDR2 YSYEKL. V was cut by 1 base and J by 10 bases, with 14 bases left in between. The CDR3 nucleotides are TGCGCCAGCAGCCAAGTTAACAGCCCAAACGAGCAGTTCTTC. Translating it yields CASSQVNSPNEQFF.

The chain has TRBV2 and TRBJ2-1, with a tentative D call TRBD2 (6 bases). Germline CDR1 SNHLY, CDR2 FYNNEI. CDR3 length equals 17 residues. V lost 4 bases, J lost 0 bases, and 16 bases lay in between. The CDR3 DNA sequence: TGTGCCAGCAGTGGACTGCCGACTAGGAACTCCTACAATGAGCAGTTCTTC. This encodes CASSGLPTRNSYNEQFF.

V usage is TRBV29-1 and J usage is TRBJ1-4; D is unresolved. The V and J ends lost 2 bases and 5 bases respectively, with 3 bases between them. The CDR3 runs to 11 residues. Germline CDR1 reads SQVTM; CDR2 reads ANQGSEA. CDR3 coding DNA: TGCAGCGTTGAACTAAATGAAAAACTGTTTTTT. This gives the protein CSVELNEKLFF.

J is TRBJ1-3 and V is TRBV11-2; D may be TRBD1 (6 bases). The CDR3 has 16 amino acids. Germline values: CDR1 SGHAT, CDR2 FQNNGV. The V end was cut by 8 bases, the J end by 3 bases, with 20 bases between. The CDR3 bases are TGTGCCAGCTCTCCAGAGATTTGGGGGCTTGGAAACACCATATATTTT. Its translation is CASSPEIWGLGNTIYF.

CDR3 nucleotide sequence: TGTGCCAGCAGCTTAGGACCAGGTCAAATCCCCTACGAGCAGTACTTC. This codes for CASSLGPGQIPYEQYF. V usage is TRBV7-6 and J usage is TRBJ2-7, with D uncertain. Germline-derived CDR1 and CDR2 are SGHVS and FNYEAQ. CDR3 length: 16 amino acids. V was pared by 1 base and J by 2 bases, with 15 bases between.

The CDR3: CASSYSPGANTGELFF. Here the CDR3 DNA reads TGTGCCAGCAGTTACTCCCCAGGCGCGAACACCGGGGAGCTGTTTTTT. The chain recombines TRBV6-5 with TRBJ2-2; D remains unclear. CDR3 size: 16 residues. Per the germline V gene, CDR1 is MNHEY and CDR2 is SVGAGI. V was shortened by 0 bases and J by 0 bases, with 8 bases between the two germline ends.

The chain combines TRBV28 with TRBJ2-7; 7 bases line up with TRBD1. The CDR3 has 15 residues. CDR1 is MDHEN, CDR2 SYDVKM, per germline. Trimming cost V 4 bases and J 3 bases; bases outside gene matches: 9. The CDR3 here is CASSSPTGVGYEQYF. The CDR3 DNA is TGTGCCAGCAGTTCCCCAACAGGGGTTGGCTACGAGCAGTACTTC.

DNA of the CDR3: TGTGCCAGCAGTGACCCCGGAGACAGCTCCTATAATTCACCCCTCCACTTT. Translated, it gives CASSDPGDSSYNSPLHF. This chain connects TRBV25-1 to TRBJ1-6; TRBD1 might be the D (5 bases). Germline CDR1 is MGHDK and CDR2 is SYGVNS. V was trimmed by 3 bases and J by 0 bases, leaving 12 bases between them. The CDR3 has 17 residues. The full variable domain, its missing parts supplied by reference TRBV25-1 and TRBJ1-6, is EADIYQTPRYLVIGTGKKITLECSQTMGHDKMYWYQQDPGMELHLIHYSYGVNSTEKGDLSSESTVSRIRTEHFPLTLESARPSHTSQYLCASSDPGDSSYNSPLHFGNGTRLTVT.

This chain uses TRBV28 with TRBJ1-1; D may be TRBD1 (5 bases). The CDR3 length is 13 residues. The germline V and J ends were trimmed by 3 bases and 6 bases, with 11 bases remaining between them. The germline V gene encodes CDR1 MDHEN and CDR2 SYDVKM. CDR3 residues: CASSLPRVSEAFF. In DNA form, the CDR3 reads TGTGCCAGCAGTTTGCCCAGGGTATCTGAAGCTTTCTTT.

This rearrangement joins TRBV7-8 to TRBJ2-1; TRBD2 agrees at 8 bases. Germline lookup yields CDR1 SGHVS and CDR2 FQNEAQ. This CDR3 region has 17 residues. Trimming removed 5 bases from V and 9 bases from J; junction bases left unmatched: 18. This CDR3 reads CASSREPGGPLHSEQFF. The DNA for the CDR3 is TGTGCCAGCAGCCGCGAGCCGGGAGGGCCCCTCCACAGTGAGCAGTTCTTC.

The gene calls are TRBV11-3 and TRBJ1-1, with unresolved D. CDR1 SGHNT and CDR2 YENEEA come from the germline V gene. Between the trimmed V and J ends, which lost 1 base and 1 base, there was a span of 4 bases. The CDR3 length is 13 residues. The DNA of the CDR3 is TGTGCCAGCAGCTTAGCAGAGAACACTGAAGCTTTCTTT. Translated, it gives CASSLAENTEAFF.

The V and J genes are TRBV4-1 and TRBJ1-6, with D tentatively TRBD1 (5 bases). Germline loops: CDR1 MGHRA, CDR2 YSYEKL. V was cut by 2 bases and J by 8 bases, with 10 bases left in between. The CDR3 consists of 14 residues. The CDR3 DNA sequence: TGCGCCAGCAGCCAACGCAGGGAGGATTCACCCCTCCACTTT. It yields the protein CASSQRREDSPLHF.

The chain recombines TRBV10-1 with TRBJ1-5, with no clear D. The CDR3 is 14 residues long. Trimming pared 3 bases from V and 6 bases from J, leaving 12 bases between. Germline-derived CDR1 and CDR2 are WNHNN and SYGVQD (reference sequence). The CDR3 protein is CASSDASDGQPQHF. The CDR3 DNA follows: TGCGCCAGCAGTGATGCTAGCGATGGTCAGCCCCAGCATTTT.

This sequence joins TRBV6-5 and TRBJ2-7; 8 positions agree with TRBD1. In germline, CDR1 is MNHEY, CDR2 SVGAGI. The CDR3 loop spans 14 amino acids. J was trimmed by 3 bases and V by 6 bases; bases with no gene match: 7. CDR3 amino acids: CASRQGQANYEQYF. The CDR3 nucleotides read TGTGCCAGCAGACAGGGACAGGCTAACTACGAGCAGTACTTC.

The chain is built from TRBV5-5 and TRBJ1-5; 10 bases map to TRBD1. Germline V gives CDR1 SGHKS, CDR2 YYEKEE (reference sequence). This CDR3 is 18 amino acids long. The trim removed 4 bases at V and 0 bases at J, leaving 10 bases unmatched. In DNA, the CDR3 is TGTGCCAGCAGCGACCGGGACAGGGGTTCCTATAGCAATCAGCCCCAGCATTTT. It specifies CASSDRDRGSYSNQPQHF. The full variable domain, rest sourced from reference TRBV5-5 and TRBJ1-5, is DAGVTQSPTHLIKTRGQQVTLRCSPISGHKSVSWYQQVLGQGPQFIFQYYEKEERGRGNFPDRFSARQFPNYSSELNVNALLLGDSALYLCASSDRDRGSYSNQPQHFGDGTRLSIL.

The chain carries TRBV6-1 and TRBJ1-4; D might be TRBD1 (6 bases). The CDR3 has 14 residues. Germline CDR1 is MNHNS and CDR2 is SASEGT. Trimming removed 6 bases from V and 9 bases from J, with 17 bases in between. The CDR3 nucleotides read TGTGCCAGCAGGTGGGACATACGGAGGCAAAAACTGTTTTTT. This translates into CASRWDIRRQKLFF.

The J gene is TRBJ2-1, the V gene TRBV7-9; possibly TRBD1 for D (6 bases). With 5 bases removed from V and 0 bases from J, the gap between germline ends came to 14 bases. This CDR3 comprises 16 residues. The germline gives CDR1 SEHNR, CDR2 FQNEAQ (reference sequence). The CDR3 bases are TGTGCCAGCAGCCTAGGACAGAGCAGCTCCTACAATGAGCAGTTCTTC. Amino acid sequence: CASSLGQSSSYNEQFF.

This chain uses TRBV29-1 with TRBJ2-5, with 9 bases fitting TRBD1. The CDR3 extends over 15 amino acids. Losses at the gene ends were 0 bases for V and 5 bases for J; bases not matched to a gene: 7. Looked up from germline, CDR1 is SQVTM and CDR2 is ANQGSEA. CDR3 bases: TGCAGCGTTGAAGATCGGGGACAGGGATATGAGACCCAGTACTTC. This gives the protein CSVEDRGQGYETQYF.

The chain carries TRBV4-1 and TRBJ1-4; D gene ambiguous. With 2 bases removed from V and 4 bases from J, the gap between germline ends came to 14 bases. The CDR3 has 16 residues. The germline gives CDR1 MGHRA, CDR2 YSYEKL. The CDR3 reads CASSQIGLTINEKLFF. CDR3 coding DNA: TGCGCCAGCAGCCAAATCGGCCTTACTATTAATGAAAAACTGTTTTTT.

The chain couples TRBV10-3 to TRBJ2-7; 8 bases map to TRBD2. The CDR3 is 17 amino acids. Germline lookup yields CDR1 ENHRY and CDR2 SYGVKD. J was trimmed by 0 bases and V by 0 bases; bases with no gene match: 7. The CDR3 DNA reads as TGTGCCATCAGTGAGTCCTTAGCGGGGCCTGCCTCCTACGAGCAGTACTTC. This gives the protein CAISESLAGPASYEQYF.

The chain combines TRBV19 with TRBJ2-3, with 7 bases fitting TRBD1. Germline loops: CDR1 LNHDA, CDR2 SQIVND (reference sequence). With V trimmed by 8 bases and J by 4 bases, 9 bases remained unmatched. The CDR3 consists of 14 residues. CDR3 coding DNA: TGTGCCAGTGGGTCGATAGACAGGGCAGATACGCAGTATTTT. It translates to CASGSIDRADTQYF.

The chain is built from TRBV30 and TRBJ2-7; TRBD1 aligns across 8 bases. Germline V gene lookup returns CDR1 GTSNPN and CDR2 SVGIG (reference sequence). This CDR3 is built from 13 residues. The junction had 7 bases not matched to a gene; V was cut back by 6 bases and J by 3 bases. CDR3 bases: TGTGCCTGTATTTCGGACAGGGTCTACGAGCAGTACTTC. Amino acids: CACISDRVYEQYF.

The V call is TRBV9, the J call TRBJ2-5, with 9 positions matching TRBD2. Germline V CDR1 and CDR2: SGDLS, YYNGEE. Trimming removed 4 bases from V and 0 bases from J; junction bases left unmatched: 16. The CDR3 sequence is 19 residues long. This chain's CDR3 is CASSLGKLGLAYYQETQYF. DNA of the CDR3: TGTGCCAGCAGCCTGGGAAAACTGGGACTAGCATACTACCAAGAGACCCAGTACTTC.

In nucleotides, the CDR3 is TGTGCCAGCAGCTTGAAAGGGGGCACTGAAGCTTTCTTT. This translates into CASSLKGGTEAFF. The V and J genes are TRBV5-6 and TRBJ1-1, with D possibly matching TRBD1 (6 bases). Trimming took 1 base from V and 4 from J, leaving 8 bases between them. This CDR3 contains 13 residues. Germline assignment: CDR1 SGHDT and CDR2 YYEEEE.

This rearrangement joins TRBV14 to TRBJ2-3; 9 bases are shared with TRBD2. The CDR3 runs to 16 residues. From germline, CDR1 is SGHDN and CDR2 FVKESK. J lost 1 base, V lost 5 bases, and 7 bases had no gene match. CDR3 region: CASSRAGGFRTDTQYF. The DNA of the CDR3 is TGTGCCAGCAGCAGAGCGGGGGGCTTCCGCACAGATACGCAGTATTTT.

V is TRBV7-8 and J is TRBJ2-7; no clear D gene. Germline values: CDR1 SGHVS, CDR2 FQNEAQ. The V gene lost 1 base and the J gene lost 1 base, with 20 bases spanning the gap. CDR3 length: 18 amino acids. CDR3 coding DNA: TGTGCCAGCAGCTTAGTTCCGAGACAACGAGACCTGTCCTACGAGCAGTACTTC. This translates into CASSLVPRQRDLSYEQYF.

The V and J genes are TRBV7-2 and TRBJ1-5; possibly TRBD1 for D (5 bases). Trimming pared 1 base from V and 5 bases from J, leaving 12 bases between. Germline V gene sequence: CDR1 SGHTA, CDR2 FQGNSA. The length of the CDR3 is 15 residues. CDR3 in amino acids: CASSLVGGTDQPQHF. CDR3 DNA sequence: TGTGCCAGCAGCTTAGTTGGGGGGACGGATCAGCCCCAGCATTTT.

CDR3 DNA sequence: TGTGCCAGCAGCAGGGGTCTCCCTCTGTGGGAGCAGTACTTC. Its translation: CASSRGLPLWEQYF. This rearrangement joins TRBV6-5 to TRBJ2-7; TRBD1 might be the D (6 bases). The germline CDR1 and CDR2 sequences are MNHEY and SVGAGI. Trimming took off 6 bases at V and 7 bases at J, with 19 bases between the two ends. The CDR3 has 14 residues.

This clone was seen only once. The rearrangement joins TRBV4-1 to TRBJ2-1, with 8 bases identical to TRBD1. The CDR3 loop spans 15 amino acids. Germline lookup yields CDR1 MGHRA and CDR2 YSYEKL. J gave up 7 bases and V 2 bases, and 7 bases lay outside the gene matches. The CDR3: CASSQTGTGGNEQFF. As DNA, the CDR3 is TGCGCCAGCAGCCAAACCGGGACAGGAGGAAATGAGCAGTTCTTC.

The rearrangement joins TRBV30 to TRBJ1-5, with TRBD1 matching over 7 bases. V dropped 1 base and J dropped 6; count of bases not matched to a gene: 21. Germline V gene lookup returns CDR1 GTSNPN and CDR2 SVGIG (reference sequence). The length of the CDR3 is 19 residues. CDR3 sequence (DNA): TGTGCCTGGAGTGCAGGAGACAGGGTTTCCCTTTGGAGGGGTCAGCCCCAGCATTTT. This codes for CAWSAGDRVSLWRGQPQHF.

The chain recombines TRBV19 with TRBJ1-5; D not resolved. The CDR3 has 14 amino acids. The V gene's germline CDR1 is LNHDA and CDR2 SQIVND (reference sequence). V shed 8 bases and J shed 4 bases, with 15 bases lying between them. The CDR3 loop reads CASVVGGKNQPQHF. The CDR3 nucleotides are TGTGCCAGTGTGGTCGGCGGGAAAAATCAGCCCCAGCATTTT.